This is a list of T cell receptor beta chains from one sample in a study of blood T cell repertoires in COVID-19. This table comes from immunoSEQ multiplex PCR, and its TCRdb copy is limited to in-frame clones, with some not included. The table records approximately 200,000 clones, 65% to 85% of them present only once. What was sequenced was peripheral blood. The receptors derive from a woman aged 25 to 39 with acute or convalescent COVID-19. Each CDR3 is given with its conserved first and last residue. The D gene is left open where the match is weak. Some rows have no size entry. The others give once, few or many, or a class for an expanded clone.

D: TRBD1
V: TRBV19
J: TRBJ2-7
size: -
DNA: TGTGCCAGTAATCCCGGGACAGGGCCCTACGAGCAGTACTTC
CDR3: CASNPGTGPYEQYF

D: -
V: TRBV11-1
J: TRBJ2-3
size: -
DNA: TGTGCCAGCAGCTTCGATCGGGTAGATACGCAGTATTTT
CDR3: CASSFDRVDTQYF

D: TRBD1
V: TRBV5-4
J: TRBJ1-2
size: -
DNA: TGTGCCAGCAGCTGGGGACAGGTCTCTGGCTACACCTTC
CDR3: CASSWGQVSGYTF

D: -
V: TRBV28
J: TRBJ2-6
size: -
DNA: TGTGCCAGCAGACCGACACAGGGTTCCTCTGGGGCCAACGTCCTGACTTTC
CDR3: CASRPTQGSSGANVLTF

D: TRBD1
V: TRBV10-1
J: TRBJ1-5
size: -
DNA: TGCGCCAGCTCAACAGGGGTTGAGCAGCCCCAGCATTTT
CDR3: CASSTGVEQPQHF

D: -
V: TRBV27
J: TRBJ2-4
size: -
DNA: TGTGCCTCGGGACTTAAGTCAATTCAGTACTTC
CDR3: CASGLKSIQYF

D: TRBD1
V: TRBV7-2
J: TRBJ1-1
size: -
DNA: TGTGCCAGCAGCTTAGCAGGGGGCTTCATGAACACTGAAGCTTTCTTT
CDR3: CASSLAGGFMNTEAFF

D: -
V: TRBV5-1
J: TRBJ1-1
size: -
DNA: TGCGCCAGCAGAAATGAAGTGGGACTTGGTGAAGCTTTCTTT
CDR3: CASRNEVGLGEAFF

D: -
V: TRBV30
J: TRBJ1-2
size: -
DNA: TGTGCCTGGACGGGGTCTAAGTTCTATGGCTACACCTTC
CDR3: CAWTGSKFYGYTF

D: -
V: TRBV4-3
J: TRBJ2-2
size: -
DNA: TGCGCCAGCAGCCGCGGGACGGTGTCCGGGGAGCTGTTTTTT
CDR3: CASSRGTVSGELFF

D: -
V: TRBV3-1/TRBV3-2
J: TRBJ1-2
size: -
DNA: TGTGCCAGCAGCCAGCAAACCGGGGGTAGTCGGGACTATGGCTACACCTTC
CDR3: CASSQQTGGSRDYGYTF

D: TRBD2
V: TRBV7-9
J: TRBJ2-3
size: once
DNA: TGTGCCAGCAGCTTAGGAGCGGGAGGCTCAACAGATACGCAGTATTTT
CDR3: CASSLGAGGSTDTQYF

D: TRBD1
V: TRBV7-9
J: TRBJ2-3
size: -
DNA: TGTGCCAGCAGCTTCGACCCCGGGACAGGCACAGATACGCAGTATTTT
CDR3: CASSFDPGTGTDTQYF

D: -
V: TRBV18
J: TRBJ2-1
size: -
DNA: TGTGCCAGCTCACCACCCGGGGGAGCAAGCTCCTACAATGAGCAGTTCTTC
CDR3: CASSPPGGASSYNEQFF

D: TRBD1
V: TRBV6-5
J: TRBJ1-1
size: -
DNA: TGTGCCAGCAGGCCATCAGGGGGGACTGAAGCTTTCTTT
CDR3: CASRPSGGTEAFF

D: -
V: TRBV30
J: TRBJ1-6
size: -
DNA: TGTGCCTGGTCCGGAGAGTATAATTCACCCCTCCACTTT
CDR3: CAWSGEYNSPLHF

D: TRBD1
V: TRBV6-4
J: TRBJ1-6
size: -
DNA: TGTGCCAGCAGTCCGAGACAGGGTGGGAATTCACCCCTCCACTTT
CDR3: CASSPRQGGNSPLHF

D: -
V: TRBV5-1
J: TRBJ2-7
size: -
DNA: TGCGCCAGCAGCTTGGACAGGCCCTCCTACGAGCAGTACTTC
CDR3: CASSLDRPSYEQYF

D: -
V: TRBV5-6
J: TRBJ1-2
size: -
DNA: TGTGCCAGCAGCTTGGCAGGGGTGGAGGGCTACACCTTC
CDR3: CASSLAGVEGYTF

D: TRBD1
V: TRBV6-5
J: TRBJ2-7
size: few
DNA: TGTGCCAGCAGTAGCTCACCAGACAGGGATCAGTACTTC
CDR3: CASSSSPDRDQYF